Following are 32 T cell receptor beta chains from one sample sequenced in a study of tumor-infiltrating lymphocytes in primary liver carcinoma. Germline DNA was extracted too, while blood RNA derived from unsorted whole blood. From approximately 490 ng total RNA, TCR beta cDNA was generated with a primer in the constant region. Amplification in three nested multiplex PCR rounds with slightly modified ARM-PCR gave rise to TCR beta libraries. TRBV1-TRBV30 forward and Cbeta reverse primers drove the first two roughly 10-cycle rounds. Via MiXCR, TCRdb re-called the multiplex PCR reads, giving one row per CDR3 protein. The sample contains about 200,000 distinct CDR3 sequences, about 65% of which appear only once. Sequenced material: peripheral blood. Receptor source: a woman aged 55-70 years with primary liver carcinoma and hepatitis B virus infection.

This clonotype was seen repeatedly, ten times or more. The chain uses TRBV4-2 and TRBJ2-5; 11 bases match TRBD2. J gave up 4 bases and V 5 bases, and 15 bases lay outside the gene matches. The length of the CDR3 is 18 residues. Germline lookup yields CDR1 LGHNA and CDR2 YNFKEQ. The CDR3 loop is CASSDPTSGIGWGETQYF. The CDR3 DNA reads TGTGCCAGCAGCGACCCGACTAGCGGGATAGGTTGGGGAGAGACCCAGTACTTC.

Turning to this clonotype: This clone may be a read error of a much larger clone one base away. The V call is TRBV4-1, the J call TRBJ2-7; 7 bases are shared with TRBD1. After removal of 0 bases from V and 10 bases from J, the junction contained 12 bases not matched to a gene. CDR3 length equals 15 residues. In germline, CDR1 is MGHRA, CDR2 YSYEKL. CDR3 residues: CASSQEALTGWAQYF. CDR3 nucleotides: TGCGCCAGCAGCCAAGAAGCACTGACAGGGTGGGCACAGTACTTC.

The table lists this clonotype with many counts. V and J are TRBV6-5 and TRBJ2-7; 9 nucleotides line up with TRBD1. Germline V gene lookup returns CDR1 MNHEY and CDR2 SVGAGI. The CDR3 is 13 amino acids. Trimming took 6 bases from V and 6 from J; bases not matched to a gene: 6. CDR3 coding DNA: TGTGCCAGCAGGCGCGGGACAGGGTTCGAGCAGTACTTC. Translation gives CASRRGTGFEQYF.

Many counts were recorded for this clonotype. The V gene is TRBV12-3 or TRBV12-4, the J gene TRBJ2-3, with 7 positions matching TRBD1. The CDR3 is 14 residues long. With 2 bases clipped from V and 3 bases from J, the junction kept 2 bases outside the gene matches. For the CDR3, the DNA is TGTGCCAGCAGTTTAATCAGGGGGACAGATACGCAGTATTTT. The encoded protein is CASSLIRGTDTQYF.

Concerning this clonotype itself: Given a much more abundant clone one base away, this may be a read error. The DNA of the CDR3 is TGTGCCAGCAGTTTGTACGGCCCGGGGACCCAGCACTTC. It yields the protein CASSLYGPGTQHF. V is TRBV6-2 or TRBV6-3 and J is TRBJ2-5; D possibly matches TRBD1 or TRBD2 (5 bases each). This CDR3 spans 13 amino acids. Germline V gene lookup returns CDR1 MNHEY and CDR2 SVGEGT.

As to this clonotype: This sequence may be a read error, since a much larger clone differs from it by one base. The chain is built from TRBV6-6 and TRBJ1-2, with 7 bases matching TRBD1. CDR1 and CDR2 (germline): MNHNY, SVGAGI (reference sequence). The CDR3 contains 13 residues. With V trimmed by 10 bases and J by 2 bases, 7 bases remained unmatched. For the CDR3, the DNA is TGTGCCAACAGCTTGGGACAGAACTATGGCTACACCTTC. Translated, it gives CANSLGQNYGYTF.

CDR3 in amino acids: CASSWKLAVETQYF. The CDR3, as DNA: TGTGCCAGCAGTTGGAAGTTAGCGGTGGAGACCCAGTACTTC. The V gene is TRBV6-6, the J gene TRBJ2-5; a possible D gene is TRBD2 (6 bases). Per germline, CDR1 MNHNY and CDR2 SVGAGI (reference sequence). The CDR3 consists of 14 residues. V lost 4 bases and J lost 5, with 14 bases in between.

This clonotype was detected many times. The chain combines TRBV6-5 with TRBJ2-1; TRBD1 is a possible D gene (5 bases). Trimming took 7 bases from V and 8 from J, leaving 21 bases between them. This CDR3 is 15 amino acids long. Looked up from germline, CDR1 is MNHEY and CDR2 is SVGAGI. CDR3 residues: CASTRSQYRGYEQFF. Written as DNA, the CDR3 is TGTGCCAGCACCAGAAGTCAGTATAGGGGTTATGAGCAGTTCTTC.

J is TRBJ1-2 and V is TRBV11-2; 7 bases agree with TRBD1. The V and J ends lost 0 bases and 4 bases, in that order; junction bases with no gene match: 11. Germline lookup yields CDR1 SGHAT and CDR2 FQNNGV. The CDR3 has 17 amino acids. DNA of the CDR3: TGTGCCAGCAGCTTAGACTCTGGGACAGTGAAAATCTATGGCTACACCTTC. It yields the protein CASSLDSGTVKIYGYTF.

Comments on this clonotype: This may stem from a read error, because a much larger clone lies one nucleotide away. The chain joins TRBV4-1 to TRBJ2-7; D may be TRBD1 or TRBD2 (5 bases each). CDR3 length: 15 residues. The V gene's germline CDR1 is MGHRA and CDR2 YSYEKL. The germline V and J ends were trimmed by 0 bases and 2 bases, with 11 bases remaining between them. CDR3: CASSQERDEPYEQYF. The CDR3, as DNA: TGCGCCAGCAGCCAAGAACGGGACGAACCCTACGAGCAGTACTTC.

A word on this clonotype: Given a much more abundant clone one base away, this may be a read error. CDR3 DNA: TGTGCCAGCAGCCCACGGACTAGCAATCAGGCCCAGCATTTT. It encodes CASSPRTSNQAQHF. The V call is TRBV4-2, the J call TRBJ1-5, with unresolved D. The CDR3 is made up of 14 amino acids. The V gene's germline CDR1 is LGHNA and CDR2 YNFKEQ.

The V and J genes are TRBV5-4 and TRBJ1-1; 10 nucleotides line up with TRBD1. The CDR3 has 14 residues. From germline, CDR1 is SGHNT and CDR2 YYREEE (reference sequence). J lost 10 bases, V lost 0 bases, and 6 bases had no gene match. This chain's CDR3 is CASSLADRGQGAFF. The CDR3 DNA reads as TGTGCCAGCAGCTTGGCAGACAGGGGGCAAGGAGCTTTCTTT.

On this clonotype itself: One end of the junction fails to match germline, which may point to a read error. This chain joins TRBV6-5 and TRBJ2-7; 9 nucleotides agree with TRBD2. CDR1 and CDR2 (germline): MNHEY, SVGAGI. This CDR3 has 16 residues. The CDR3 nucleotides are TGTACCAGCAGTTACTGGCGGGAGGGCCAATCCTACGAGCAGTACTTC. Its protein product is CTSSYWREGQSYEQYF.

This clonotype was seen once. A much bigger clone sits one base away, suggesting this may be a read error. The genes are TRBV5-1 and TRBJ1-1; D is possibly TRBD1 (6 bases). The CDR3 extends over 13 amino acids. Looked up from germline, CDR1 is SGHRS and CDR2 is YFSETQ. The germline V and J ends were trimmed by 5 bases and 4 bases, with 12 bases remaining between them. The CDR3 nucleotides are TGCGCCAGCAGAGACAGGCGCAGCACTGAAGCTTTCTTT. Its translation: CASRDRRSTEAFF.

This clonotype was counted once. This may arise from a read error, as a much more abundant clone is one base away. The gene calls are TRBV7-4 and TRBJ1-5, with unresolved D. Looked up from germline, CDR1 is SGHVT and CDR2 is SQSDAQ. There are 14 residues in the CDR3. The CDR3 loop reads CASCFSGRNQPQHF. The CDR3, as DNA: TGTGCCAGCTGCTTTTCCGGGCGCAATCAGCCCCAGCATTTT.

The chain recombines TRBV5-1 with TRBJ2-5; D might be TRBD1 or TRBD2, each matching 5 bases. The V and J ends lost 1 base and 0 bases respectively, with 10 bases between them. The CDR3 covers 15 residues. CDR1 is SGHRS, CDR2 YFSETQ, per germline. As DNA, the CDR3 is TGCGCCAGCAGCTTGTTGGGGGATTACCAAGAGACCCAGTACTTC. Protein product: CASSLLGDYQETQYF. The variable domain in full, with the rest retrieved from reference TRBV5-1 and TRBJ2-5, is KAGVTQTPRYLIKTRGQQVTLSCSPISGHRSVSWYQQTPGQGLQFLFEYFSETQRNKGNFPGRFSGRQFSNSRSEMNVSTLELGDSALYLCASSLLGDYQETQYFGPGTRLLVL.

For this clonotype: An end of the junction does not agree with germline; a read error may underlie this. V and J are TRBV11-1 and TRBJ2-1, with D perhaps TRBD1 (6 bases). The V gene's germline CDR1 is SGHAT and CDR2 FQDESV (reference sequence). This CDR3 has 16 residues. CDR3 in DNA: TGTGCTAGCAGCTTAGGGGGAGAGAGCTCCTACAATGAGCAGCTCTTC. Its translation: CASSLGGESSYNEQLF.

Remarks on this clonotype: The junction and the germline gene differ at one end; a read error may be behind it. The chain uses TRBV6-6 and TRBJ1-1; unclear D gene. The CDR3 spans 13 residues. CDR1 and CDR2 (germline): MNHNY, SVGAGI (reference sequence). This CDR3 is CASSRRVNTEAFF. The CDR3 region has the DNA TGTGCCAGCAGCAGGAGAGTGAACACTGAGGCTTTCTTT.

This chain links TRBV5-5 with TRBJ2-7; tentative D call: TRBD1 (6 bases). The CDR3 is 16 amino acids. CDR1 SGHKS and CDR2 YYEKEE come from the germline V gene (reference sequence). The V end was cut by 4 bases, the J end by 1 base, with 18 bases between. CDR3 amino acids: CASSRTGSTASYEQYF. The CDR3 DNA reads TGTGCCAGCAGCCGTACAGGGTCCACTGCTTCCTACGAGCAGTACTTC.

Concerning this clonotype: A much larger clone is a single base away; this may be a read error. Here the CDR3 reads CASSEPAVTGLYEQYF. The CDR3 DNA reads as TGTGCCAGCAGTGAGCCCGCCGTGACAGGGCTCTACGAGCAGTACTTC. The chain couples TRBV6-1 to TRBJ2-7; 7 bases are a match to TRBD1. CDR3 length: 16 amino acids. V was clipped by 3 bases and J by 3 bases; unmatched bases: 11. Per germline, CDR1 MNHNS and CDR2 SASEGT.

Remarks on this clonotype: A junction boundary mismatches the germline segment, possibly from a read error. The chain employs TRBV11-1 and TRBJ2-7; 7 bases are shared with TRBD2. The CDR3 covers 14 residues. CDR1 SGHAT and CDR2 FQDESV come from the germline V gene (reference sequence). The CDR3 sequence: CASSLARRDYDQYF. The CDR3 nucleotides are TGTGCCAGCAGCCTAGCACGACGGGACTACGACCAGTACTTC.

The rearrangement joins TRBV29-1 to TRBJ2-7; no definite D call. CDR3 length: 11 amino acids. Trimming stripped 4 bases from V and 3 bases from J, with 7 bases between. Germline V gives CDR1 SQVTM, CDR2 ANQGSEA. For the CDR3, the DNA is TGCAGCGTTGCGGCCAGCTACGAGCAGTACTTC. Amino acid sequence: CSVAASYEQYF.

As for this clonotype: This CDR3 is missing its conserved last phenylalanine or tryptophan, likely due to a read error. The DNA is omitted, as the CDR3 cannot be located on it reliably, and the CDR3 follows TCRdb's listing. The V gene is TRBV11-2, the J gene TRBJ1-1; TRBD1, as called in the table, went unchecked against the DNA. From germline, CDR1 is SGHAT and CDR2 FQNNGV. The CDR3 sequence runs 13 residues, both termini included. This CDR3 reads CASSLEVGGSSFY.

At least ten counts were recorded for this clonotype. The chain employs TRBV10-3 and TRBJ2-7; 10 positions agree with TRBD2. CDR1 and CDR2 (germline): ENHRY, SYGVKD. V lost 3 bases to trimming and J lost 2 bases; unmatched junction nucleotides: 7. The CDR3 runs 16 residues. CDR3 protein: CAISETGTSVAYEQYF. CDR3 DNA: TGTGCCATCAGTGAAACCGGGACTAGCGTTGCCTACGAGCAGTACTTC.

As to this clonotype: This may be a read error: a much more frequent sequence differs by one nucleotide. V gene TRBV12-3 or TRBV12-4 combines with J gene TRBJ2-2; D is unclear. The CDR3 totals 15 residues. This CDR3 is CASKDGSTKTGELFF. CDR3 DNA: TGTGCCAGCAAAGACGGATCTACGAAGACCGGGGAGCTGTTTTTT.

Details on this clonotype: The junction does not match germline at one end; this may be a read error. The V call is TRBV4-1, the J call TRBJ1-2; no firm D call. This CDR3 has 17 residues. CDR1 and CDR2 from the germline V gene are MGHRA and YSYEKL. The CDR3 protein is CATSQLRLVLVVGSCTF. The CDR3 coding sequence is TGCGCCACCAGCCAGTTGCGATTGGTCCTAGTCGTGGGGAGCTGCACCTTC.

Notes on this clonotype: Its ends do not fully match the called genes, so a read error is possible. The V call is TRBV2, the J call TRBJ2-2; the D gene could be TRBD1 or TRBD2 (5 bases each). The CDR3 has 13 residues. Germline V gives CDR1 SNHLY, CDR2 FYNNEI. Written as DNA, the CDR3 is TGTGCTAGCCGACAGATAAACACCGGGGAGCTGCTTTTT. Its protein is CASRQINTGELLF. The full variable domain, its missing parts supplied by reference TRBV2 and TRBJ2-2, is EPEVTQTPSHQVTQMGQEVILRCVPISNHLYFYWYRQILGQKVEFLVSFYNNEISEKSEIFDDQFSVERPDGSNFTLKIRSTKLEDSAMYFCASRQINTGELLFGEGSRLTVL.

Of note for this clonotype: A read error may account for a junction end that differs from germline. The chain joins TRBV11-3 to TRBJ2-3, with D possibly TRBD1 on 6 matching bases. The CDR3 covers 18 residues. Germline V gene lookup returns CDR1 SGHNT and CDR2 YENEEA. CDR3 nucleotides: TGTGCCGGCAGCTTCGGGTCTAGTGGGAGACAAAGGGGGGATACGCAGTATTTT. This codes for CAGSFGSSGRQRGDTQYF.

This chain uses TRBV11-2 with TRBJ1-2, with a tentative D call TRBD1 (5 bases). V lost 6 bases to trimming and J lost 4 bases, with 24 bases between them. The V gene's germline CDR1 is SGHAT and CDR2 FQNNGV. The CDR3 runs 17 residues. CDR3 protein: CASSVDLIRALRYGYTF. The CDR3, as DNA: TGTGCCAGCAGTGTAGATCTGATCAGGGCGCTGCGCTATGGCTACACCTTC.

A note on this clonotype: This may be a read error, as it is one base from a much larger clone. The rearrangement links TRBV5-4 to TRBJ2-1; 14 nucleotides align to TRBD2. The CDR3 extends over 17 amino acids. CDR1 and CDR2 from the germline V gene are SGHNT and YYREEE (reference sequence). DNA of the CDR3: TGTGCCAGCAGCACCGGGACTAGCGGGAGCTCCTACGATGAGCAGTTCTTC. Amino acids: CASSTGTSGSSYDEQFF.

On this clonotype itself: One base away lies a much larger clone, so this may be a sequencing read error. This chain connects TRBV28 to TRBJ2-1; no firm D call. CDR1 and CDR2 (germline): MDHEN, SYDVKM. This CDR3 has 15 residues. The CDR3 sequence is CASSLWGSQKGEHFF. The DNA for the CDR3 is TGTGCCAGCAGTTTATGGGGTTCACAGAAGGGTGAGCACTTCTTC.

In its sample, this clonotype ranks as medium-sized. The chain joins TRBV29-1 to TRBJ1-2; D is possibly TRBD1 (5 bases). Germline assignment: CDR1 SQVTM and CDR2 ANQGSEA. This CDR3 has 14 residues. Trimming left V 4 bases short and J 8 bases short, with 20 bases between. The CDR3, as DNA: TGCAGCGTTGCCCGGGGGACGGGCGCTCGCGGCTACACCTTC. Amino acid sequence: CSVARGTGARGYTF.